This entry lists 21 T cell receptor beta chains sequenced from one sample in a study of blood T cell repertoires in COVID-19. TCRdb keeps only in-frame clones here, not all; method: immunoSEQ multiplex PCR. The sample includes some 250,000 clones, 80% to 90% of them seen just once. The source material was PBMCs or T cells enriched from blood (not recorded which). These receptors all come from a woman between 45 and 65 years old who had recovered from COVID-19.

The CDR3 DNA sequence: TGTGCCAGCAGTTTTAACAGGGGGTCAGACACTGAAGCTTTCTTT. Amino acid sequence: CASSFNRGSDTEAFF. This rearrangement joins TRBV6-5 to TRBJ1-1, with 8 bases lining up with TRBD1. With 4 bases clipped from V and 3 bases from J, the junction kept 7 bases outside the gene matches. CDR3 length: 15 residues. The V gene's germline CDR1 is MNHEY and CDR2 SVGAGI.

A few counts support this clone. The gene calls are TRBV28 and TRBJ1-1; the D gene is possibly TRBD1 (6 bases). V lost 3 bases and J 4 bases, leaving 9 bases between the germline ends. The germline gives CDR1 MDHEN, CDR2 SYDVKM. The CDR3 is 13 amino acids. CDR3 region: CASSFGRGTEAFF. The CDR3 nucleotides read TGTGCCAGCAGTTTCGGCAGGGGCACTGAAGCTTTCTTT.

V gene TRBV29-1 combines with J gene TRBJ2-1, with a weak D call TRBD1 (5 bases). The CDR3 has 14 residues. The V and J ends lost 5 bases and 8 bases respectively, with 19 bases between them. Germline lookup yields CDR1 SQVTM and CDR2 ANQGSEA. CDR3 amino acids: CSVRGGTPSDEQFF. CDR3 bases: TGCAGCGTTAGGGGCGGAACCCCGTCGGATGAGCAGTTCTTC.

This chain uses TRBV9 with TRBJ2-5; 7 bases agree with TRBD2. Germline-derived CDR1 and CDR2 are SGDLS and YYNGEE. V lost 0 bases and J lost 3; bases outside the gene matches: 11. This CDR3 spans 17 amino acids. The CDR3 region is CASSVATAGAAEETQYF. CDR3 DNA sequence: TGTGCCAGCAGCGTAGCTACGGCGGGAGCGGCAGAAGAGACCCAGTACTTC.

The DNA for the CDR3 is TGTGCCAGCTCACCACCGGGAGGGTACACTGAAGCTTTCTTT. Residues: CASSPPGGYTEAFF. The chain uses TRBV18 and TRBJ1-1; D gene uncertain. Germline lookup yields CDR1 KGHSH and CDR2 LQKENI. V lost 0 bases to trimming and J lost 3 bases, with 8 bases between them. This CDR3 region has 14 residues.

The rearrangement links TRBV18 to TRBJ2-3, with 13 bases aligning to TRBD2. Trimming removed 3 bases from V and 3 bases from J; junction bases left unmatched: 3. The CDR3 spans 16 residues. Germline V gene data show CDR1 as KGHSH and CDR2 as LQKENI. CDR3 sequence reads: CASSPGTSGTTDTQYF. As DNA, the CDR3 is TGTGCCAGCTCACCGGGGACTAGCGGGACTACAGATACGCAGTATTTT.

This rearrangement joins TRBV28 to TRBJ2-7; D gene ambiguous. The CDR3 has 11 amino acids. CDR1 is MDHEN, CDR2 SYDVKM, per germline. The V gene lost 5 bases and the J gene lost 2 bases, with 4 bases spanning the gap. Here the CDR3 DNA reads TGTGCCAGCAGTCTAACCTACGAGCAGTACTTC. It translates to CASSLTYEQYF.

The genes are TRBV11-2 and TRBJ2-1; 7 bases are shared with TRBD2. V was clipped by 2 bases and J by 4 bases; unmatched bases: 14. Germline lookup yields CDR1 SGHAT and CDR2 FQNNGV. This CDR3 is 18 amino acids long. For the CDR3, the DNA is TGTGCCAGCAGCTTAACGTTGCTCGCTAGCGGAACTTACAATGAGCAGTTCTTC. This gives the protein CASSLTLLASGTYNEQFF.

The V call is TRBV7-2, the J call TRBJ2-7; 8 bases map to TRBD1. Germline lookup yields CDR1 SGHTA and CDR2 FQGNSA. The J segment lost 1 base and the V segment lost 1 base, leaving 9 bases of the junction unmatched. CDR3 length: 17 amino acids. CDR3 bases: TGTGCCAGCAGCTTAGGTCCCCTGGACAGGGCTTCCTACGAGCAGTACTTC. Its translation is CASSLGPLDRASYEQYF.

This chain uses TRBV9 with TRBJ1-1; 8 positions match TRBD1. The CDR3 loop spans 16 amino acids. V dropped 4 bases and J dropped 0; count of bases not matched to a gene: 8. CDR1 is SGDLS and CDR2 is YYNGEE in the germline V gene. The CDR3 reads CASSRDRREMNTEAFF. The DNA of the CDR3 is TGTGCCAGCAGCCGGGACAGGAGGGAGATGAACACTGAAGCTTTCTTT.

The CDR3 is CASSPVMPGRGATQYF. Here the CDR3 DNA reads TGTGCCAGCTCACCGGTTATGCCCGGACGGGGGGCGACCCAGTACTTC. The genes are TRBV18 and TRBJ2-5; possible D gene TRBD2, 7 bases. The CDR3 length is 16 residues. Per the germline V gene, CDR1 is KGHSH and CDR2 is LQKENI. Deletions cut 3 bases from V and 7 bases from J, with 21 bases between.

The sample holds one count of this clone. V usage is TRBV19 and J usage is TRBJ2-1; 13 nucleotides line up with TRBD2. CDR1 is LNHDA, CDR2 SQIVND, per germline (reference sequence). This CDR3 is 16 amino acids long. Trimming removed 1 base from V and 7 bases from J; junction bases left unmatched: 4. The CDR3 loop is CASSIGGLAGVNEQFF. The CDR3 nucleotides read TGTGCCAGTAGTATAGGAGGACTAGCGGGAGTTAATGAGCAGTTCTTC.

V is TRBV28 and J is TRBJ1-2; 8 positions agree with TRBD1. There are 15 residues in the CDR3. Looked up from germline, CDR1 is MDHEN and CDR2 is SYDVKM. Trimming took 1 base from V and 5 from J; bases not matched to a gene: 6. The CDR3 bases are TGTGCCAGCAGTTTATTGACGCAGGGGGCATATGGCTACACCTTC. This encodes CASSLLTQGAYGYTF.

The rearrangement joins TRBV7-3 to TRBJ2-3; possibly TRBD2 for D (5 bases). The CDR3 runs to 14 residues. Trimming took off 8 bases at V and 0 bases at J, with 12 bases between the two ends. Germline V CDR1 and CDR2: SGHTA, FQGTGA. CDR3 sequence reads: CASRAAASTDTQYF. For the CDR3, the DNA is TGTGCCAGCCGGGCAGCGGCTAGCACAGATACGCAGTATTTT.

The chain joins TRBV4-2 to TRBJ1-6, with TRBD1 matching 7 bases. The junction had 5 bases not matched to a gene; V was cut back by 0 bases and J by 6 bases. Looked up from germline, CDR1 is LGHNA and CDR2 is YNFKEQ. CDR3 length equals 16 residues. The CDR3 DNA is TGTGCCAGCAGCCAAGAACTAGGGACAGTTAATTCACCCCTCCACTTT. Its translation is CASSQELGTVNSPLHF.

This clone was counted a few times. This chain links TRBV5-1 with TRBJ1-1; the D gene is possibly TRBD1 (5 bases). The V gene's germline CDR1 is SGHRS and CDR2 YFSETQ. Trimming stripped 0 bases from V and 6 bases from J, with 12 bases between. The CDR3 spans 14 residues. The CDR3 sequence: CASSLGGLDAEAFF. The CDR3 DNA is TGCGCCAGCAGCTTGGGGGGCCTTGACGCTGAAGCTTTCTTT. Full variable domain (missing parts from reference TRBV5-1 and TRBJ1-1): KAGVTQTPRYLIKTRGQQVTLSCSPISGHRSVSWYQQTPGQGLQFLFEYFSETQRNKGNFPGRFSGRQFSNSRSEMNVSTLELGDSALYLCASSLGGLDAEAFFGQGTRLTVV.

This clone has just one count. V usage is TRBV7-6 and J usage is TRBJ2-7; TRBD2 agrees at 12 bases. The germline V gene encodes CDR1 SGHVS and CDR2 FNYEAQ. J gave up 0 bases and V 5 bases, and 8 bases lay outside the gene matches. This CDR3 has 17 amino acids. This CDR3 is CASSPGLAGSSSYEQYF. CDR3 bases: TGTGCCAGCAGCCCCGGACTAGCGGGATCCAGCTCCTACGAGCAGTACTTC.

V is TRBV2 and J is TRBJ1-1, with a tentative D call TRBD1 (6 bases). Trimming took off 6 bases at V and 0 bases at J, with 11 bases between the two ends. This CDR3 is 14 amino acids long. Per the germline V gene, CDR1 is SNHLY and CDR2 is FYNNEI. The DNA of the CDR3 is TGTGCCAGCAGGGAGGGGGGGGTGAACACTGAAGCTTTCTTT. This translates into CASREGGVNTEAFF.

This chain joins TRBV7-9 and TRBJ2-3; perhaps TRBD2 as D (6 bases). The ends were cut back, 5 bases at V and 0 bases at J, with 9 bases in the middle. This CDR3 is built from 14 residues. The germline V gene encodes CDR1 SEHNR and CDR2 FQNEAQ (reference sequence). CDR3 sequence: CASSPGLSTDTQYF. CDR3 sequence (DNA): TGTGCCAGCAGCCCAGGACTAAGCACAGATACGCAGTATTTT.

Comment on this clone: Sequence at one end of the junction differs from germline and may be a read error. This rearrangement joins TRBV5-6 to TRBJ1-4, with 7 bases aligning to TRBD1. The CDR3 loop spans 12 amino acids. From germline, CDR1 is SGHDT and CDR2 YYEEEE. The CDR3 loop is CASSLARGQLIF. CDR3 nucleotide sequence: TGTGCCAGCAGCTTGGCCCGGGGACAGTTAATTTTT.

Comments on this clone: This sample also contains other DNA sequences that code for the same CDR3. The rearrangement joins TRBV18 to TRBJ1-1, with D possibly being TRBD1 (6 bases). V lost 6 bases and J 1 base, leaving 9 bases between the germline ends. CDR1 KGHSH and CDR2 LQKENI come from the germline V gene. The CDR3 consists of 13 residues. Here the CDR3 reads CASSGTQNTEAFF. CDR3 sequence (DNA): TGTGCCAGCTCCGGGACACAGAACACTGAAGCTTTCTTT. The full variable domain, with the rest looked up from reference TRBV18 and TRBJ1-1, is NAGVMQNPRHLVRRRGQEARLRCSPMKGHSHVYWYRQLPEEGLKFMVYLQKENIIDESGMPKERFSAEFPKEGPSILRIQQVVRGDSAAYFCASSGTQNTEAFFGQGTRLTVV.